The 7 T cell receptor beta chains listed next were all sequenced from one sample in a study of blood T cells in healthy people across ages. Primers used in a second PCR of about 7 to 12 cycles were a sample-barcoded 5' primer and a J-beta primer mix. A single record per CDR3 protein comes from TCRdb applying MiXCR to the 5' RACE reads. The data show over a million distinct CDR3 sequences, with about 23% seen just once and around 0.75% held by the top ten. These data also featured in a second study, about T cells of mothers and their children.

The source material was blood. The receptors here all came from a girl aged 2-10 years in good health.

The rearrangement links TRBV24-1 to TRBJ2-2, with D unresolved. Germline CDR1 reads KGHDR; CDR2 reads SFDVKD. V gave up 1 base and J gave up 5 bases, with 4 bases separating them. The CDR3 covers 13 residues. The CDR3 reads CATSDLRTGELFF. The CDR3 DNA sequence: TGTGCCACCAGTGATTTAAGAACCGGGGAGCTGTTTTTT.

The chain uses TRBV6-2 or TRBV6-3 and TRBJ2-1, with a tentative D call TRBD2 (6 bases). Trimming left V 4 bases short and J 5 bases short, with 15 bases between. Germline lookup yields CDR1 MNHEY and CDR2 SVGEGT. The CDR3 runs to 15 residues. DNA for the CDR3: TGTGCCAGCAGTTTTATGGGGGGAGGACACAATGAGCAGTTCTTC. Translated, it gives CASSFMGGGHNEQFF.

The chain links TRBV5-1 to TRBJ1-4; D unresolved. The V gene's germline CDR1 is SGHRS and CDR2 YFSETQ. The CDR3 is 16 residues long. V lost 0 bases and J 0 bases, leaving 9 bases between the germline ends. As DNA, the CDR3 is TGCGCCAGCAGCTTGGCTCCGGGGTCAACTAATGAAAAACTGTTTTTT. Its protein is CASSLAPGSTNEKLFF.

This clonotype was counted a few times. This chain uses TRBV6-5 with TRBJ2-1; 7 bases agree with TRBD2. The end of the DNA fits TRBJ2-7 better, so the J call may be wrong. The CDR3 is 14 amino acids. CDR1 MNHEY and CDR2 SVGAGI come from the germline V gene. CDR3: CASSPREVAYEQYF. CDR3 sequence (DNA): TGTGCCAGCAGCCCCCGGGAGGTTGCCTACGAGCAGTACTTC.

This clonotype has more than one count but fewer than ten. The chain joins TRBV19 to TRBJ2-1; 11 bases match TRBD2. This CDR3 is built from 14 residues. The V and J ends lost 4 bases and 8 bases, in that order; junction bases with no gene match: 4. Germline CDR1 reads LNHDA; CDR2 reads SQIVND (reference sequence). The CDR3 DNA is TGTGCCAGTAGTAAACTAGCGGGAGTCTATGAGCAGTTCTTC. This translates into CASSKLAGVYEQFF.

This clonotype was detected a few times. The chain recombines TRBV5-1 with TRBJ2-5; 11 bases match TRBD2. The tail of the sequence fits TRBJ2-7 better, so the J call may be wrong. There are 16 residues in the CDR3. Germline V gene lookup returns CDR1 SGHRS and CDR2 YFSETQ. As DNA, the CDR3 is TGCGCCAGCAGCTTGGTTACGGGACTAGCGGCCTACGAGCAGTACTTC. It specifies CASSLVTGLAAYEQYF.

V and J are TRBV18 and TRBJ1-1; D unresolved. Germline V gene sequence: CDR1 KGHSH, CDR2 LQKENI. The germline V and J ends were trimmed by 8 bases and 6 bases, with 10 bases remaining between them. This CDR3 spans 11 amino acids. The CDR3 loop is CASPTESEAFF. DNA for the CDR3: TGTGCCAGCCCCACGGAATCTGAAGCTTTCTTT.